This section outlines one T cell receptor (beta chain) sequence together with its context. Its antigen is not identified. This entry belongs to a study of T cell repertoires in cytomegalovirus infection. Whole-study findings and limits: Cumulative frequency (of public TCR beta family members) identified carriers of CMV plus the relevant HLA.

MiXCR was run by TCRdb on the reads, yielding one entry per CDR3 protein. The sample records about 340,000 distinct CDR3 sequences, almost 30% being singletons. V shed 3 bases, J shed 0 bases, and the junction held 6 bases outside the gene matches. Looked up from germline, CDR1 is SGHDT and CDR2 is YYEEEE. The CDR3 consists of 16 residues. The chain is built from TRBV5-6 and TRBJ2-1; 7 positions match TRBD2. The material was cultured PBMCs, obtained from culture after CMV antigen stimulation. This sequence was found in a human donor in good health (CMV status not recorded). Some clones in this sample may be carry-over from other donors' samples. The CDR3: CASSWAGGGSYNEQFF. CDR3 nucleotide sequence: TGTGCCAGCAGCTGGGCCGGCGGGGGCTCCTACAATGAGCAGTTCTTC.